This T cell receptor beta chain was captured by sequencing in a study of PD-L1 blockade in urothelial cancer. In the study overall: Bladder-origin urothelial cancer in males covered most of the roughly 29 patients.

The CDR3 consists of 13 residues. The V gene's germline CDR1 is MNHEY and CDR2 SMNVEV (reference sequence). V lost 5 bases, J lost 6 bases, and 5 bases stayed unmatched. Generated by immunoSEQ multiplex PCR, the TCRdb table keeps only in-frame clones and is missing some. The repertoire holds approximately 24,000 clones, with about 83% as singletons. The input for sequencing was PBMCs, taken around atezolizumab (anti-PD-L1) treatment. V gene TRBV27 combines with J gene TRBJ1-2, with TRBD1 identical over 8 bases. This sequence was found in a man aged 50 or older with urothelial cancer. As DNA, the CDR3 is TGTGCCAGCAGTCTAGGACAGGGAAATGGCTACACCTTC. This gives the protein CASSLGQGNGYTF.